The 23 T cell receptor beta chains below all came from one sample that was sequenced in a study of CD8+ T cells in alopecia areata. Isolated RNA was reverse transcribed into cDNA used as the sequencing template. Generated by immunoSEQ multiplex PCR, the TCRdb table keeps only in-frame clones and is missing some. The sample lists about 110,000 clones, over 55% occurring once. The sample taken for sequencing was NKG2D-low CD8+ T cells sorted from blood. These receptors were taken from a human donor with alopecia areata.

CDR3: CASSPISGLSRYEQYF. CDR3 nucleotide sequence: TGTGCCAGCAGCCCTATATCCGGACTATCAAGGTACGAGCAGTACTTC. The chain uses TRBV11-2 and TRBJ2-7; possible D gene TRBD2, 6 bases. CDR3 length: 16 amino acids. With 5 bases removed from V and 4 bases from J, the gap between germline ends came to 21 bases. From germline, CDR1 is SGHAT and CDR2 FQNNGV.

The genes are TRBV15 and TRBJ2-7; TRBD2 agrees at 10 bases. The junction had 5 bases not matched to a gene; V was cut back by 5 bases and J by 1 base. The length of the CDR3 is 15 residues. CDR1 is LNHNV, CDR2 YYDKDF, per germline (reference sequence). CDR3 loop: CATSDSGRTSYEQYF. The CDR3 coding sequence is TGTGCCACCAGCGATAGCGGGAGGACTTCCTACGAGCAGTACTTC.

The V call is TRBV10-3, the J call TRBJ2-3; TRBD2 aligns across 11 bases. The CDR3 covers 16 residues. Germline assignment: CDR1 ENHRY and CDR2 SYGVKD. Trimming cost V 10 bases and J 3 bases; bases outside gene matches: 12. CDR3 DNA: TGTGCCACCTTGGGTAGCGGGAGGGCCGGTACAGATACGCAGTATTTT. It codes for CATLGSGRAGTDTQYF.

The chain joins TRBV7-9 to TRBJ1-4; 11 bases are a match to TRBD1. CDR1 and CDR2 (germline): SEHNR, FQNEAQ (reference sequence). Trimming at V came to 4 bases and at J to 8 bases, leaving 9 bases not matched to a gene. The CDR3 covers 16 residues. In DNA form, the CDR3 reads TGTGCCAGCAGCTCAGCGACCGGGACAGGGGGAGAAAAACTGTTTTTT. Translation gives CASSSATGTGGEKLFF.

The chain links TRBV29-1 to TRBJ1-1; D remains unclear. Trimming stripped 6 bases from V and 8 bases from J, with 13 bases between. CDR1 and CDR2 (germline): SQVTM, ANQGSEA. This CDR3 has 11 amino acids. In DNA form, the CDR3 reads TGCAGCGTAAGAGTTGTGGTCGAAGCTTTCTTT. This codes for CSVRVVVEAFF. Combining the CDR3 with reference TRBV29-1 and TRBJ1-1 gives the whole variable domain SAVISQKPSRDICQRGTSLTIQCQVDSQVTMMFWYRQQPGQSLTLIATANQGSEATYESGFVIDKFPISRPNLTFSTLTVSNMSPEDSSIYLCSVRVVVEAFFGQGTRLTVV.

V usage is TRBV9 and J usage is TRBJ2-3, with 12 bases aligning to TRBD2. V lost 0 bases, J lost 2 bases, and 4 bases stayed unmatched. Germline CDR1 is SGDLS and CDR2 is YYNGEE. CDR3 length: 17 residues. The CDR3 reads CASSVEGLAGPTDTQYF. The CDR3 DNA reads TGTGCCAGCAGCGTAGAAGGACTAGCGGGACCCACAGATACGCAGTATTTT.

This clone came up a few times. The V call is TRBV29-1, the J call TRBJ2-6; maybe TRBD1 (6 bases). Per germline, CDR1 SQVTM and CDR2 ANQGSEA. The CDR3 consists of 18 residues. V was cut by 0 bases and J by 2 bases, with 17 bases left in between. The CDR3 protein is CSVEDPAQGKAGANVLTF. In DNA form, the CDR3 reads TGCAGCGTTGAAGATCCCGCCCAGGGGAAGGCTGGGGCCAACGTCCTGACTTTC. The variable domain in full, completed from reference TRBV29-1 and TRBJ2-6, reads SAVISQKPSRDICQRGTSLTIQCQVDSQVTMMFWYRQQPGQSLTLIATANQGSEATYESGFVIDKFPISRPNLTFSTLTVSNMSPEDSSIYLCSVEDPAQGKAGANVLTFGAGSRLTVL.

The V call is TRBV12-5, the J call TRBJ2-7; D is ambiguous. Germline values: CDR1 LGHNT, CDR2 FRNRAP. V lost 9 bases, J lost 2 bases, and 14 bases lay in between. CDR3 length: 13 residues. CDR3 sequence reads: CASRLDGAYEQYF. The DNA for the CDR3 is TGTGCTAGCAGGCTGGACGGAGCCTACGAGCAGTACTTC.

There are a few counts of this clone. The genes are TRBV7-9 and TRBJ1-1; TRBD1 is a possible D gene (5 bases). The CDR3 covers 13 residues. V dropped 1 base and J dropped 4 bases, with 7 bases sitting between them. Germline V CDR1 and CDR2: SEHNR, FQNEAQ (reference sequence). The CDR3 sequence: CASSLGRVTEAFF. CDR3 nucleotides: TGTGCCAGCAGCTTAGGCAGGGTCACTGAAGCTTTCTTT.

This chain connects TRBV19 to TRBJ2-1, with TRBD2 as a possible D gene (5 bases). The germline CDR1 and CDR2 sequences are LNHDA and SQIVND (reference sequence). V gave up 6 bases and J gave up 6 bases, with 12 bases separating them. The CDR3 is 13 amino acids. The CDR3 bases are TGTGCCAGTAGGCAATCACGGGGCAATGAGCAGTTCTTC. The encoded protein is CASRQSRGNEQFF.

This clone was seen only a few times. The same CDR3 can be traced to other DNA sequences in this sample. CDR3 DNA: TGCGCCAGCAGCTTGACTAGCTACAATGAGCAGTTCTTC. This sequence encodes CASSLTSYNEQFF. This sequence joins TRBV5-1 and TRBJ2-1; a possible D gene is TRBD2 (5 bases). The CDR3 spans 13 residues. The germline V gene encodes CDR1 SGHRS and CDR2 YFSETQ. Trimming took off 1 base at V and 3 bases at J, with 5 bases between the two ends.

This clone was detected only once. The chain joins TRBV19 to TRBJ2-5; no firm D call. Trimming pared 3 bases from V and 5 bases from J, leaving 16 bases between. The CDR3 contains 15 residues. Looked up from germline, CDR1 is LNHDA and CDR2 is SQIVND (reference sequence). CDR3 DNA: TGTGCCAGTAGTATGGTCGAAGCCAACGGGGAGACCCAGTACTTC. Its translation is CASSMVEANGETQYF.

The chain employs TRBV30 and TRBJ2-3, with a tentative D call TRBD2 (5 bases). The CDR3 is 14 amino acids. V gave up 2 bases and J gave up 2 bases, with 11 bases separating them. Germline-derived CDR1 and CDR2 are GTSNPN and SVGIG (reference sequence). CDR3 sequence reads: CAWSSDWVTDTQYF. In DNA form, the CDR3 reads TGTGCCTGGAGTTCGGACTGGGTCACAGATACGCAGTATTTT.

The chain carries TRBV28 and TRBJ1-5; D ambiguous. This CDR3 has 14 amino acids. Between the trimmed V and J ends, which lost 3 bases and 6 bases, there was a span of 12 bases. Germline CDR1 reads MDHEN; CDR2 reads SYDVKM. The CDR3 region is CASSLEGLGQPQHF. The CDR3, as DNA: TGTGCCAGCAGTTTGGAAGGTTTAGGTCAGCCCCAGCATTTT.

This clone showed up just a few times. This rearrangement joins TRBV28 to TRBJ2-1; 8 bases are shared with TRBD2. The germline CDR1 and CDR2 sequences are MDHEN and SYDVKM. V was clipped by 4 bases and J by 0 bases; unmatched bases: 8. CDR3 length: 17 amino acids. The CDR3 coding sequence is TGTGCCAGCAGTTCGACTAGCGCGACGAGCTCCTACAATGAGCAGTTCTTC. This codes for CASSSTSATSSYNEQFF. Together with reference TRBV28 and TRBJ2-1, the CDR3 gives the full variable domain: DVKVTQSSRYLVKRTGEKVFLECVQDMDHENMFWYRQDPGLGLRLIYFSYDVKMKEKGDIPEGYSVSREKKERFSLILESASTNQTSMYLCASSSTSATSSYNEQFFGPGTRLTVL.

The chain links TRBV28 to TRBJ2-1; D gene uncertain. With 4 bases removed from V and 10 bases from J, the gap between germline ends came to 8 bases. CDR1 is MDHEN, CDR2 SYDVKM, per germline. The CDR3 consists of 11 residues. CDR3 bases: TGTGCCAGCAGTTGGGGAAAGGAGCAGTTCTTC. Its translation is CASSWGKEQFF.

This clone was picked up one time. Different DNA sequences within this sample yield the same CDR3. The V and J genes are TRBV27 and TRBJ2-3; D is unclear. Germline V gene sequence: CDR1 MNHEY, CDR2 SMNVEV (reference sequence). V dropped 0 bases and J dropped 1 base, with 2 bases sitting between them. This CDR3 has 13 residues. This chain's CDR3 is CASSLSRTDTQYF. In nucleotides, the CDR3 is TGTGCCAGCAGTTTATCTCGCACAGATACGCAGTATTTT.

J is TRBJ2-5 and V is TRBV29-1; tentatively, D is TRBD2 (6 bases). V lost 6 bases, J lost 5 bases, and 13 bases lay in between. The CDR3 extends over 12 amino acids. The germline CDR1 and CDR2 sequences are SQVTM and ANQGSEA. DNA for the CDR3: TGCAGCGTCGCGGGGATCCGGGAGACCCAGTACTTC. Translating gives CSVAGIRETQYF. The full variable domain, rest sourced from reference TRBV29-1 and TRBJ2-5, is SAVISQKPSRDICQRGTSLTIQCQVDSQVTMMFWYRQQPGQSLTLIATANQGSEATYESGFVIDKFPISRPNLTFSTLTVSNMSPEDSSIYLCSVAGIRETQYFGPGTRLLVL.

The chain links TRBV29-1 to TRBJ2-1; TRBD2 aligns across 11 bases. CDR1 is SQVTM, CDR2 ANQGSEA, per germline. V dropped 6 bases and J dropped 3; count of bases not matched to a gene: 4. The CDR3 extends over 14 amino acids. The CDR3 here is CSVGGLADYNEQFF. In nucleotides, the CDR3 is TGCAGCGTGGGGGGACTAGCGGACTACAATGAGCAGTTCTTC.

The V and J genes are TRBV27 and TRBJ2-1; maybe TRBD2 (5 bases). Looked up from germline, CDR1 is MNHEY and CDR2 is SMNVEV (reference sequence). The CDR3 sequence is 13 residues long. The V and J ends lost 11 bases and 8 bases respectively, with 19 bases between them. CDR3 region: CASSVWAGDEQFF. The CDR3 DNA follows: TGTGCCTCCTCGGTGTGGGCCGGGGATGAGCAGTTCTTC.

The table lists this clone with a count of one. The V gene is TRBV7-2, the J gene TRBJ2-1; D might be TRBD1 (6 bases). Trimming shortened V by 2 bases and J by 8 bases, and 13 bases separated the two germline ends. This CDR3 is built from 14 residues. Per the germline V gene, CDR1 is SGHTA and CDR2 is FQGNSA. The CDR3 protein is CASSLWGTLDEQFF. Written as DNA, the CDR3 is TGTGCCAGCAGCTTATGGGGGACACTGGATGAGCAGTTCTTC.

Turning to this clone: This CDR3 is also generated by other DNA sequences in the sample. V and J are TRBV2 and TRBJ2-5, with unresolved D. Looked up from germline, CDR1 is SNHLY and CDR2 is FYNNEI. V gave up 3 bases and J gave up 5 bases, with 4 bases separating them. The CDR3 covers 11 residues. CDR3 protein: CASSESETQYF. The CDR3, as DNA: TGTGCCAGCAGTGAGAGCGAGACCCAGTACTTC. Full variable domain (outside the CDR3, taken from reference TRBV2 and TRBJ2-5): EPEVTQTPSHQVTQMGQEVILRCVPISNHLYFYWYRQILGQKVEFLVSFYNNEISEKSEIFDDQFSVERPDGSNFTLKIRSTKLEDSAMYFCASSESETQYFGPGTRLLVL.

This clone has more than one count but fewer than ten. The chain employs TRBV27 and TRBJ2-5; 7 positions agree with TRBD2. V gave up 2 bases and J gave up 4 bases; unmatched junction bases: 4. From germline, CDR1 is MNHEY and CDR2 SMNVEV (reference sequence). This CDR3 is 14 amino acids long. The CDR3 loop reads CASSLGGSPETQYF. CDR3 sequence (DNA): TGTGCCAGCAGTTTAGGCGGGAGTCCAGAGACCCAGTACTTC.